This T cell receptor beta chain is drawn from a study of a mutant IDH1 vaccine in newly diagnosed glioma. On the study more broadly: Sex distribution of treated patients was approximately 60% male and approximately 38% female; mean age was 40.4 years. Week 35 was safety follow-up visit V12; week 47 was end-of-study visit V13.

The time point here: week 35, safety follow-up. The content of each vaccine dose was 300 ug of mutant IDH1 20-mer peptide, and topical imiquimod accompanied it. CDR3 length equals 15 residues. Germline values: CDR1 SNHLY, CDR2 FYNNEI. V was clipped by 4 bases and J by 4 bases; unmatched bases: 6. Comment on this clone: Its antigen is undetermined.

Data came from immunoSEQ multiplex PCR; TCRdb stores just in-frame clones and leaves some out. The sample lists approximately 62,000 clones; under 90% were seen once. This TCR was recovered from a man younger than 45 with glioma. The sample here was PBMCs, taken from a glioma patient whose treatment included an IDH1 peptide vaccine. The rearrangement uses TRBV2 and TRBJ2-3; TRBD2 matches 9 bases. CDR3 loop: CASSVGGGASDTQYF. In nucleotides, the CDR3 is TGTGCCAGCAGTGTCGGCGGGGGGGCTTCAGATACGCAGTATTTT. Based on the CDR3 plus reference TRBV2 and TRBJ2-3, the full variable domain is EPEVTQTPSHQVTQMGQEVILRCVPISNHLYFYWYRQILGQKVEFLVSFYNNEISEKSEIFDDQFSVERPDGSNFTLKIRSTKLEDSAMYFCASSVGGGASDTQYFGPGTRLTVL.